The table lists the clone carrying this TCR beta chain with a few counts. The antigen is not known. Patients newly diagnosed with hyperthyroidism, under 2 months' duration, were aged 18 to 65, the study reports. The data originate from a study of Graves' ophthalmopathy and Graves' hyperthyroidism. From RNA, the CDR3 regions of TCR beta chains were amplified and sequenced. HTBI primers were used in a first-round RT-PCR, which preceded a second-round multiplex PCR. TCRdb redid the calling of the multiplex PCR reads with MiXCR, one entry per CDR3 protein. This sample has 1 million to 1.3 million distinct CDR3 sequences, with less than 45% found just once. General observations from the study: Blood was where most expanded thyroid clonotypes above 0.001 frequency also turned up. The model achieved over 60% sensitivity and around 72% specificity for ophthalmopathy progression.

The CDR3 is 14 amino acids. CDR1 and CDR2 from the germline V gene are SEHNR and FQNEAQ (reference sequence). V was clipped by 6 bases and J by 0 bases; unmatched bases: 5. The chain combines TRBV7-9 with TRBJ2-7; 7 bases fit TRBD1. This clonotype was sampled from an adult man with Graves' hyperthyroidism. Sequencing was carried out using peripheral blood or thyroid tissue (not recorded which). The CDR3 reads CASRTGQHSYEQYF. The CDR3 nucleotides read TGTGCCAGCAGGACGGGACAGCACTCCTACGAGCAGTACTTC.